Listed below are T cell receptor beta chains from one sample, sequenced in a study of blood T cell repertoires in COVID-19. Libraries were prepared by immunoSEQ multiplex PCR; TCRdb keeps only in-frame clonotypes and omits some of them. The sample records around 74,000 clones, approximately 90% being singletons. The sequenced material came from peripheral blood. The receptors come from a man under 40 with acute or convalescent COVID-19. CDR3s include the opening cysteine and the closing phenylalanine or tryptophan. The D gene is left open where the match is weak. The size of a clone is reported for some rows only, either as once, few or many, or as a class for expanded clones.

cdr3_length: 14; j_call: TRBJ1-1; v_call: TRBV27; d_call: TRBD1; clone_size: .; cdr3_nt: TGTGCCAGCACCCCGACAGGGGGAAACACTGAAGCTTTCTTT; cdr3_aa: CASTPTGGNTEAFF
cdr3_length: 15; j_call: TRBJ1-1; v_call: TRBV9; d_call: .; clone_size: .; cdr3_nt: TGTGCCAGCAGCGCCCAACCCCAGGTGAACACTGAAGCTTTCTTT; cdr3_aa: CASSAQPQVNTEAFF
cdr3_length: 15; j_call: TRBJ1-4; v_call: TRBV24-1; d_call: TRBD1; clone_size: .; cdr3_nt: TGTGCCACCAGTGACTCAGGACAGGGGGCTGAAAAACTGTTTTTT; cdr3_aa: CATSDSGQGAEKLFF
cdr3_length: 15; j_call: TRBJ2-5; v_call: TRBV5-4; d_call: .; clone_size: .; cdr3_nt: TGTGCCAGCAGCTCCGGGCCGGACATTAGGGAGACCCAGTACTTC; cdr3_aa: CASSSGPDIRETQYF
cdr3_length: 17; j_call: TRBJ2-5; v_call: TRBV4-2; d_call: TRBD2; clone_size: .; cdr3_nt: TGTGCCAGCAGCCAAGTCCGCCTCAGCGGGGTTCCGGAGACCCAGTACTTC; cdr3_aa: CASSQVRLSGVPETQYF
cdr3_length: 15; j_call: TRBJ2-2; v_call: TRBV28; d_call: TRBD1; clone_size: .; cdr3_nt: TGTGCCAGCAGTTCGACAGGGAAAGGAACCGGGGAGCTGTTTTTT; cdr3_aa: CASSSTGKGTGELFF
cdr3_length: 15; j_call: TRBJ2-1; v_call: TRBV4-1; d_call: TRBD2; clone_size: .; cdr3_nt: TGCGCCAGCAGCCAAAGTACTAGCGATCACAATGAGCAGTTCTTC; cdr3_aa: CASSQSTSDHNEQFF
cdr3_length: 13; j_call: TRBJ2-5; v_call: TRBV3-1/TRBV3-2; d_call: TRBD2; clone_size: .; cdr3_nt: TGTGCCAGCAGCCACGGGGGGCGGGGGGCCCAGTACTTC; cdr3_aa: CASSHGGRGAQYF
cdr3_length: 14; j_call: TRBJ1-6; v_call: TRBV5-1; d_call: .; clone_size: .; cdr3_nt: TGCGCCAGCCGGGTCGAGCTGATCAATTCACCCCTCCACTTT; cdr3_aa: CASRVELINSPLHF
cdr3_length: 14; j_call: TRBJ2-7; v_call: TRBV28; d_call: .; clone_size: .; cdr3_nt: TGTGCCAGCAGTCCTCTTCTCAGCTCCTACGAGCAGTACTTC; cdr3_aa: CASSPLLSSYEQYF
cdr3_length: 14; j_call: TRBJ2-5; v_call: TRBV11-1; d_call: .; clone_size: .; cdr3_nt: TGTGCCAGCCATCAGGGGAAGTACCAAGAGACCCAGTACTTC; cdr3_aa: CASHQGKYQETQYF
cdr3_length: 15; j_call: TRBJ1-4; v_call: TRBV6-5; d_call: .; clone_size: .; cdr3_nt: TGTGCCAGCAGTTACAACCAGGCAACTAATGAAAAACTGTTTTTT; cdr3_aa: CASSYNQATNEKLFF
cdr3_length: 15; j_call: TRBJ1-2; v_call: TRBV19; d_call: TRBD1; clone_size: .; cdr3_nt: TGTGCCAGTAGTATAGGACAGGGACTCGACTATGGCTACACCTTC; cdr3_aa: CASSIGQGLDYGYTF
cdr3_length: 14; j_call: TRBJ2-7; v_call: TRBV18; d_call: .; clone_size: .; cdr3_nt: TGTGCCAGCTCACATCGGAACGGAGCCTACGAGCAGTACTTC; cdr3_aa: CASSHRNGAYEQYF
cdr3_length: 15; j_call: TRBJ2-1; v_call: TRBV5-8; d_call: TRBD2; clone_size: .; cdr3_nt: TGTGCCAGCAGCTCTAGCGGGAGGTCCTACAATGAGCAGTTCTTC; cdr3_aa: CASSSSGRSYNEQFF
cdr3_length: 14; j_call: TRBJ1-6; v_call: TRBV11-2; d_call: TRBD1; clone_size: .; cdr3_nt: TGTGCCAGCAGCTTAGGAGGGGGCTTTTCACCCCTCCACTTT; cdr3_aa: CASSLGGGFSPLHF
cdr3_length: 14; j_call: TRBJ2-7; v_call: TRBV7-2; d_call: .; clone_size: .; cdr3_nt: TGTGCCAGCAGTCCGACAGGTTCAGCCTACGAGCAGTACTTC; cdr3_aa: CASSPTGSAYEQYF
cdr3_length: 13; j_call: TRBJ2-2; v_call: TRBV7-3; d_call: .; clone_size: .; cdr3_nt: TGTGCCAGCAGCTTTGGAGGGGACGGGGAGCTGTTTTTT; cdr3_aa: CASSFGGDGELFF
cdr3_length: 17; j_call: TRBJ1-3; v_call: TRBV4-1; d_call: .; clone_size: once; cdr3_nt: TGCGCCAGCAGCCAAGGTCCACAGGGTGTAGCGGGAAACACCATATATTTT; cdr3_aa: CASSQGPQGVAGNTIYF
cdr3_length: 15; j_call: TRBJ1-5; v_call: TRBV6-1; d_call: .; clone_size: few; cdr3_nt: TGTGCCAGCAGTGACAGTGGCGGATCTCATCAGCCCCAGCATTTT; cdr3_aa: CASSDSGGSHQPQHF
cdr3_length: 11; j_call: TRBJ2-7; v_call: TRBV6-5; d_call: .; clone_size: .; cdr3_nt: TGTGCCAGCGGGGGGGGGCTTGAGCAGTACTTC; cdr3_aa: CASGGGLEQYF
cdr3_length: 15; j_call: TRBJ1-6; v_call: TRBV19; d_call: TRBD1; clone_size: once; cdr3_nt: TGTGCCAGTAGTATTGGACAGGGCCAGAATTCACCCCTCCACTTT; cdr3_aa: CASSIGQGQNSPLHF
cdr3_length: 15; j_call: TRBJ1-3; v_call: TRBV7-2; d_call: .; clone_size: .; cdr3_nt: TGTGCCAGCAGAGGAGGATGGGGCTCTGGAAACACCATATATTTT; cdr3_aa: CASRGGWGSGNTIYF
cdr3_length: 13; j_call: TRBJ1-2; v_call: TRBV28; d_call: .; clone_size: .; cdr3_nt: TGTGCCAGCCGTTACGGGTCTAACTATGGCTACACCTTC; cdr3_aa: CASRYGSNYGYTF
cdr3_length: 13; j_call: TRBJ2-3; v_call: TRBV19; d_call: .; clone_size: .; cdr3_nt: TGTGCCAGTACGGTCGGGAGCACAGATACGCAGTATTTT; cdr3_aa: CASTVGSTDTQYF
cdr3_length: 13; j_call: TRBJ2-1; v_call: TRBV24-1; d_call: .; clone_size: .; cdr3_nt: TGTGCCACCCGTTTTGGGACCCAGGGGGAGCAGTTCTTC; cdr3_aa: CATRFGTQGEQFF
cdr3_length: 13; j_call: TRBJ2-1; v_call: TRBV19; d_call: .; clone_size: .; cdr3_nt: TGTGCCAGTAGTATAACCGGGGGAGGAGAGCAGTTCTTC; cdr3_aa: CASSITGGGEQFF
cdr3_length: 13; j_call: TRBJ2-7; v_call: TRBV6-5; d_call: TRBD1; clone_size: .; cdr3_nt: TGTGCCACTACGGGACAGGGGAGAGGCGAGCAGTACTTC; cdr3_aa: CATTGQGRGEQYF
cdr3_length: 14; j_call: TRBJ1-1; v_call: TRBV30; d_call: .; clone_size: .; cdr3_nt: TGTGCCTGGAGTGGTCGGGGGAGACGAACTGAAGCTTTCTTT; cdr3_aa: CAWSGRGRRTEAFF
cdr3_length: 15; j_call: TRBJ2-3; v_call: TRBV24-1; d_call: TRBD1; clone_size: .; cdr3_nt: TGTGCCACCAGTGACCCGGGACAGCCCACAGATACGCAGTATTTT; cdr3_aa: CATSDPGQPTDTQYF
cdr3_length: 16; j_call: TRBJ1-6; v_call: TRBV5-1; d_call: TRBD1; clone_size: .; cdr3_nt: TGCGCCAGCAGCCCTCAAACAGGGGGTGTAGGTTCACCCCTCCACTTT; cdr3_aa: CASSPQTGGVGSPLHF
cdr3_length: 13; j_call: TRBJ2-5; v_call: TRBV6-4; d_call: .; clone_size: once; cdr3_nt: TGTGCCAGCAGTGACCAAAATTTGGAGACCCAGTACTTC; cdr3_aa: CASSDQNLETQYF